Below, 25 T cell receptor beta chains from the same sample are listed, as sequenced in a study of CD8+ T cells in alopecia areata. Extracted from the samples, RNA was reverse transcribed into cDNA to serve as the sequencing template. TCRdb's copy holds only in-frame clones and misses some; the assay was immunoSEQ multiplex PCR. This table holds around 110,000 clones, over 80% found once. Treatment meaning: oral pan-JAK inhibitor, 5-10 mg twice daily. The source was CD8+ T cells sorted from blood, collected at week 24, from a patient treated with tofacitinib. The receptors shown here come from a human donor with alopecia areata.

The rearrangement uses TRBV4-3 and TRBJ2-7; no clear D. This CDR3 has 16 amino acids. V lost 0 bases, J lost 3 bases, and 15 bases lay in between. CDR1 is LGHNA, CDR2 YSLEER, per germline. The CDR3 is CASSQEKGYVLYEQYF. The CDR3 coding sequence is TGCGCCAGCAGCCAAGAAAAGGGCTACGTTCTCTACGAGCAGTACTTC.

This chain connects TRBV27 to TRBJ2-5, with 10 bases lining up with TRBD2. There are 17 residues in the CDR3. From germline, CDR1 is MNHEY and CDR2 SMNVEV (reference sequence). Trimming cost V 5 bases and J 3 bases; bases outside gene matches: 12. CDR3 DNA: TGTGCCAGCAGTCCGCACGTAACTAGCGGGGAAGAAGAGACCCAGTACTTC. The encoded protein is CASSPHVTSGEEETQYF.

The chain carries TRBV27 and TRBJ2-1; D possibly matches TRBD1 or TRBD2 (5 bases each). Deletions cut 2 bases from V and 1 base from J, with 9 bases between. The CDR3 runs to 15 residues. The germline CDR1 and CDR2 sequences are MNHEY and SMNVEV (reference sequence). This CDR3 is CASSLEGLSYNEQFF. The CDR3 DNA reads as TGTGCCAGCAGTTTAGAGGGGTTATCCTACAATGAGCAGTTCTTC.

The chain has TRBV14 and TRBJ2-7; weak D call: TRBD1 (6 bases). CDR1 SGHDN and CDR2 FVKESK come from the germline V gene. This CDR3 region has 15 residues. V was clipped by 1 base and J by 0 bases, with 10 bases between them. In nucleotides, the CDR3 is TGTGCCAGCAGCCAAGGTCAGGGGAGCTCCTACGAGCAGTACTTC. It is translated as CASSQGQGSSYEQYF.

This chain joins TRBV4-3 and TRBJ2-1; 15 bases match TRBD2. Germline V lookup: CDR1 LGHNA, CDR2 YSLEER. The CDR3 contains 17 residues. The V segment lost 1 base and the J segment 3 bases; nucleotides outside the gene matches: 1. This CDR3 reads CASSQGTSGGDYNEQFF. The CDR3 DNA sequence: TGCGCCAGCAGCCAAGGGACTAGCGGGGGGGACTACAATGAGCAGTTCTTC.

Worth noting for this clone: The same CDR3 arises from other DNA sequences in this sample as well. The genes are TRBV4-3 and TRBJ1-2; TRBD1 agrees at 7 bases. V was pared by 0 bases and J by 4 bases, with 5 bases of the junction left unmatched. The CDR3 spans 15 residues. Germline-derived CDR1 and CDR2 are LGHNA and YSLEER. The CDR3 DNA is TGCGCCAGCAGCCAAGAGTGGGCAGGGGGCTATGGCTACACCTTC. Translating it yields CASSQEWAGGYGYTF.

The chain links TRBV2 to TRBJ2-3; D is unclear. The germline V and J ends were trimmed by 11 bases and 0 bases, with 6 bases remaining between them. The CDR3 is 11 residues long. Germline values: CDR1 SNHLY, CDR2 FYNNEI. The CDR3 region is CASTSTDTQYF. The DNA for the CDR3 is TGTGCCTCCACTAGCACAGATACGCAGTATTTT.

V gene TRBV4-3 combines with J gene TRBJ2-3; 14 bases are a match to TRBD2. Trimming removed 1 base from V and 0 bases from J; junction bases left unmatched: 6. Germline CDR1 is LGHNA and CDR2 is YSLEER. This CDR3 spans 19 amino acids. DNA of the CDR3: TGCGCCAGCAGCCAAGCGGGACTAGCGGGGGTTTCTAGCACAGATACGCAGTATTTT. Translation gives CASSQAGLAGVSSTDTQYF.

The V and J genes are TRBV5-1 and TRBJ2-7; 7 bases line up with TRBD2. V shed 0 bases and J 0 bases; nucleotides not matched to a gene: 3. CDR3 length equals 15 residues. Germline lookup yields CDR1 SGHRS and CDR2 YFSETQ. The CDR3 nucleotides are TGCGCCAGCAGCTTGGACCTAGCGGACTCCTACGAGCAGTACTTC. It yields the protein CASSLDLADSYEQYF.

This chain connects TRBV27 to TRBJ2-7, with a tentative D call TRBD2 (6 bases). Germline-derived CDR1 and CDR2 are MNHEY and SMNVEV (reference sequence). This CDR3 has 11 residues. The ends were cut back, 8 bases at V and 6 bases at J, with 11 bases in the middle. CDR3 residues: CASLGRGEQYF. DNA for the CDR3: TGTGCCAGCCTCGGGCGGGGCGAGCAGTACTTC.

This rearrangement joins TRBV11-2 to TRBJ2-5; 11 nucleotides align to TRBD2. Germline CDR1 SGHAT, CDR2 FQNNGV. This CDR3 contains 17 residues. V lost 1 base to trimming and J lost 2 bases; unmatched junction nucleotides: 6. CDR3 region: CASSLGETSGEQETQYF. CDR3 nucleotides: TGTGCCAGCAGCTTAGGGGAGACTAGCGGGGAACAAGAGACCCAGTACTTC.

The V call is TRBV5-4, the J call TRBJ2-7; D unclear. From germline, CDR1 is SGHNT and CDR2 YYREEE (reference sequence). The CDR3 is 14 residues long. The germline V and J ends were trimmed by 0 bases and 1 base, with 8 bases remaining between them. The CDR3 coding sequence is TGTGCCAGCAGCTTGGTCGGCGGATCCTACGAGCAGTACTTC. Residues: CASSLVGGSYEQYF. The full variable domain, rest sourced from reference TRBV5-4 and TRBJ2-7, is ETGVTQSPTHLIKTRGQQVTLRCSSQSGHNTVSWYQQALGQGPQFIFQYYREEENGRGNFPPRFSGLQFPNYSSELNVNALELDDSALYLCASSLVGGSYEQYFGPGTRLTVT.

CDR3 residues: CASRGPPFEDTQYF. The CDR3, as DNA: TGTGCCAGCAGAGGACCCCCCTTCGAAGATACGCAGTATTTT. The rearrangement links TRBV2 to TRBJ2-3; D call uncertain. The CDR3 totals 14 residues. The V gene's germline CDR1 is SNHLY and CDR2 FYNNEI. V lost 6 bases, J lost 5 bases, and 15 bases lay in between.

This clone was seen a single time. The rearrangement links TRBV13 to TRBJ1-2, with 7 positions matching TRBD1. V lost 5 bases and J lost 6; bases outside the gene matches: 9. This CDR3 region has 14 residues. Germline V lookup: CDR1 PRHDT, CDR2 FYEKMQ (reference sequence). For the CDR3, the DNA is TGTGCCAGCAGCACCAGGGGGTGGAGTGATGGCTACACCTTC. It encodes CASSTRGWSDGYTF.

The chain combines TRBV29-1 with TRBJ2-2; D ambiguous. The CDR3 covers 13 residues. Trimming stripped 2 bases from V and 2 bases from J, with 6 bases between. Germline V gene data show CDR1 as SQVTM and CDR2 as ANQGSEA. The CDR3 protein is CSVETTNTGELFF. The CDR3 DNA reads TGCAGCGTTGAAACTACCAACACCGGGGAGCTGTTTTTT.

This chain links TRBV5-4 with TRBJ2-3; 9 nucleotides agree with TRBD2. This CDR3 has 15 residues. Trimming at V came to 2 bases and at J to 1 base, leaving 2 bases not matched to a gene. The germline V gene encodes CDR1 SGHNT and CDR2 YYREEE (reference sequence). CDR3 coding DNA: TGTGCCAGCAGCTTAGCTAGCGGGGGCACAGATACGCAGTATTTT. This sequence encodes CASSLASGGTDTQYF.

V gene TRBV4-3 combines with J gene TRBJ1-3; 7 bases are a match to TRBD1. V lost 2 bases and J lost 4; bases outside the gene matches: 8. Germline V gene lookup returns CDR1 LGHNA and CDR2 YSLEER. The CDR3 runs 16 residues. The CDR3 nucleotides read TGCGCCAGCAGCCAACATCAAGGACAGGACGGAAACACCATATATTTT. The encoded protein is CASSQHQGQDGNTIYF.

This clone was counted a few times. This CDR3 is CASSQERGTQYF. The CDR3 coding sequence is TGCGCCAGCAGCCAAGAGCGAGGGACCCAGTACTTC. The rearrangement links TRBV4-3 to TRBJ2-5; D gene ambiguous. From germline, CDR1 is LGHNA and CDR2 YSLEER. Trimming took 0 bases from V and 7 from J, leaving 6 bases between them. The CDR3 runs to 12 residues.

The rearrangement joins TRBV29-1 to TRBJ2-7; TRBD2 is a possible D gene (6 bases). The CDR3 covers 14 residues. In germline, CDR1 is SQVTM, CDR2 ANQGSEA. The germline V and J ends were trimmed by 4 bases and 3 bases, with 16 bases remaining between them. CDR3 residues: CSVVGQGGYYEQYF. CDR3 nucleotides: TGCAGCGTTGTGGGGCAGGGAGGATACTACGAGCAGTACTTC.

A single count supports this clone. The chain joins TRBV30 to TRBJ2-1, with D possibly TRBD2 on 5 matching bases. V lost 7 bases and J 8 bases, leaving 24 bases between the germline ends. CDR3 length: 15 amino acids. Germline values: CDR1 GTSNPN, CDR2 SVGIG (reference sequence). CDR3 sequence: CASAPGIRLSDEQFF. In DNA form, the CDR3 reads TGTGCCTCAGCCCCGGGGATCCGACTTAGCGATGAGCAGTTCTTC.

In this sample, this clone turned up a few times. This chain links TRBV19 with TRBJ2-5, with D unresolved. The V end lost 5 bases, the J end lost 5 bases, and 15 bases lay between the germline ends. Looked up from germline, CDR1 is LNHDA and CDR2 is SQIVND (reference sequence). This CDR3 is 14 amino acids long. Here the CDR3 reads CASSLDALWETQYF. CDR3 nucleotide sequence: TGTGCCAGTAGTCTCGACGCCCTTTGGGAGACCCAGTACTTC.

The rearrangement joins TRBV6-5 to TRBJ2-3; D possibly corresponds to TRBD1 (5 bases). With 2 bases removed from V and 0 bases from J, the gap between germline ends came to 12 bases. The CDR3 covers 16 residues. Germline V lookup: CDR1 MNHEY, CDR2 SVGAGI. CDR3 coding DNA: TGTGCCAGCAGTTACGGGGCGCTGAGAAGCACAGATACGCAGTATTTT. As protein: CASSYGALRSTDTQYF.

The V and J genes are TRBV19 and TRBJ2-3; D not resolved. This CDR3 spans 12 amino acids. Germline lookup yields CDR1 LNHDA and CDR2 SQIVND (reference sequence). Trimming took off 4 bases at V and 4 bases at J, with 6 bases between the two ends. The CDR3 nucleotides are TGTGCCAGTAGTAGCGGCCCAGATACGCAGTATTTT. Protein sequence: CASSSGPDTQYF.

V gene TRBV29-1 combines with J gene TRBJ1-1, with D perhaps matching TRBD1 (5 bases). V lost 4 bases and J lost 8, with 11 bases in between. This CDR3 is 11 amino acids long. Germline V lookup: CDR1 SQVTM, CDR2 ANQGSEA. The CDR3, as DNA: TGCAGCGTTGCGGAGGGGCAGGAAGCTTTCTTT. Protein: CSVAEGQEAFF.

This clone was seen more than once but under ten times. The chain links TRBV6-5 to TRBJ2-2; D is unclear. Trimming cost V 5 bases and J 7 bases, with 14 bases left between them. The CDR3 sequence is 14 residues long. Germline CDR1 is MNHEY and CDR2 is SVGAGI. This chain's CDR3 is CASSVKSRDGELFF. The CDR3 nucleotides read TGTGCCAGCAGTGTGAAAAGTAGGGACGGGGAGCTGTTTTTT.